This T cell receptor (beta chain) was identified in a study of early T cells in non-severe SARS-CoV-2 infection (dated by TCRdb to about 2021). General notes on the study: TCR sequencing used bulk RNA from unsorted whole blood, so alpha and beta chains could not be paired. Broader findings and caveats from the paper: VDJdb matching was skewed toward anti-spike CD8 responses, so virus-specific expansions were likely underestimated and private and CD4 specificities were missed.

The study was a case-control design nested within a healthcare worker cohort in London, UK, with weekly nasopharyngeal swab PCR tests and blood sampling. Healthcare workers were recruited between 23 and 31 March 2020, during the week of the UK lockdown, and were followed weekly for up to roughly 16 weeks. CDR1 and CDR2, looked up from the germline V gene, are MNHEY and SVGEGT. Counted from cysteine to phenylalanine, this CDR3 has 14 amino acids. Only CDR3 DNA remains: 42 bases, in frame from the first base. V loses 3 bases, J loses 2 bases, and the germline ends lie 8 bases apart. Points on this clonotype: Its antigen remains unidentified. Base qualities were left out, and no much larger clone turns up one base away.

The method behind the library was 5' RACE. Sequencing was performed on a NextSeq 500. To correct for sequencing error and PCR bias, the TCR library protocol tagged individual cDNA molecules with unique molecular identifiers. Sequencing covered both TCR alpha and beta chains, and within each sample the abundances of alpha and beta sequences were tightly co-correlated. The published analysis was carried out like this. Decombinator V4 was used to annotate the V gene, J gene and CDR3 of the TCR sequences. TCRs were defined as expanded if a significant change between any two time points was detected under a Poisson model with p below 0.0001. Abundances of TCRs were expressed as counts per million after normalisation to the total number of TCRs sequenced in each sample. MAIT TCRs were defined by TRAV1-2 paired with TRAJ12, TRAJ20 or TRAJ33, and iNKT TCRs by TRAV10 paired with TRAJ18. VDJdb, accessed 1 November 2021, was searched for CMV, EBV and SARS-CoV-2 annotated TCRs, excluding TCRs annotated for multiple antigens. TCRdb applied fastp at Q25 and MiXCR to the public reads, then kept only in-frame beta chains. Rows with one shared CDR3 protein collapse into an entry with the most common genes and DNA. TCRdb's processing, not the study's, gives the V and J calls here. The sample has fewer than 110,000 distinct CDR3 sequences on record, more than 9.5% of them singletons. The top ten hold about 8.1% of the sample.

The rearrangement combines TRBV6-2 or TRBV6-3 with TRBJ1-5, and TRBD1 may be the D gene, going by 6 matching bases. This clonotype was obtained from an adult who was a healthcare worker with PCR-confirmed SARS-CoV-2 infection or an uninfected control (not recorded which). The sequenced sample consisted of whole blood. The CDR3 protein: CASSYGGGNQPQHF. The DNA reads as follows: TGTGCCAGCAGTTATGGGGGCGGCAATCAGCCCCAGCATTTT.